The present TCR beta chain was sequenced within a study of blood T cells in healthy people across ages. Per individual sample, total RNA of at least 5.5 micrograms was extracted. The CDR3 is 17 amino acids. Germline CDR1 reads DFQATT; CDR2 reads SNEGSKA (reference sequence). V was clipped by 5 bases and J by 1 base, with 21 bases between them. Sample-barcoded 5' priming and a J-beta primer mix drove a second PCR of roughly 6 to 12 cycles. Tagging of each cDNA molecule was performed by a template-switch adaptor with 12 random nucleotides. At least 2.5 million CDR3-containing paired-end reads were obtained per sample. In TCRdb, the 5' RACE reads were re-called with MiXCR into one record per CDR3 protein. The data hold approximately 880,000 distinct CDR3 sequences, with roughly 50% observed a single time.

The receptor comes from a man aged 25 to 40 in good health. The sequenced sample was blood. The chain joins TRBV20-1 to TRBJ1-5, with TRBD1 as a possible D gene (5 bases). CDR3 residues: CSAASKGADMSNQPQHF. CDR3 in DNA: TGCAGTGCTGCTAGTAAAGGGGCGGACATGAGCAATCAGCCCCAGCATTTT.